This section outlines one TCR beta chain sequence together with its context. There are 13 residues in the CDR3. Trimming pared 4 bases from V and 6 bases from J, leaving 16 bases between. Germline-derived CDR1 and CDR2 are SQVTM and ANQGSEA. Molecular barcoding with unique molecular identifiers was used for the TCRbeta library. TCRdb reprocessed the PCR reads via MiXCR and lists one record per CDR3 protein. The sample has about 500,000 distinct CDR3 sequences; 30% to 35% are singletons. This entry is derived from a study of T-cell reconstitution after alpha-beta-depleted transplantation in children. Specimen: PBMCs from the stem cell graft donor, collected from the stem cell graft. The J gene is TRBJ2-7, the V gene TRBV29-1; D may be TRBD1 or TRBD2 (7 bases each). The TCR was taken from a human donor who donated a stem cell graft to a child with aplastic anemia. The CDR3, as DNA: TGCAGCGTTGGAGGGGAGGGACAGTTCGAGCAGTACTTC. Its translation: CSVGGEGQFEQYF.